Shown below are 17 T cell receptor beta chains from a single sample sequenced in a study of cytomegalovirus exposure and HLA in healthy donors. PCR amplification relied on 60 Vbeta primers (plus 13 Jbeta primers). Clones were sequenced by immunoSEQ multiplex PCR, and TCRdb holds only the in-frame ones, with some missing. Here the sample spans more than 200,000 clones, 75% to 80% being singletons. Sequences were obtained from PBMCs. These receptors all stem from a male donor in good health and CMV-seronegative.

CDR3 nucleotides: TGTGCCAGCAGCACCGACTTCGGGGAGCAGTTCTTC. This codes for CASSTDFGEQFF. The V gene is TRBV7-6, the J gene TRBJ2-1, with D unresolved. The CDR3 spans 12 residues. With 5 bases removed from V and 10 bases from J, the gap between germline ends came to 12 bases. The germline V gene encodes CDR1 SGHVS and CDR2 FNYEAQ.

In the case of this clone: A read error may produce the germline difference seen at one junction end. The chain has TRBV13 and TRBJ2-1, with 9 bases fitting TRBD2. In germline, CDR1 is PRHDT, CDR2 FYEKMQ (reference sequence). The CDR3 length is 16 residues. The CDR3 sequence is CASSLVGGGARNGQFF. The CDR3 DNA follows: TGTGCCAGCAGCTTAGTAGGCGGGGGGGCGCGCAATGGGCAGTTCTTC.

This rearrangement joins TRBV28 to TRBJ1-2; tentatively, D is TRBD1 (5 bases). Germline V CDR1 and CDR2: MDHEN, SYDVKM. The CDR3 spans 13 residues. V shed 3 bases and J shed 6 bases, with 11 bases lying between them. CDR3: CASSFLLGDGYTF. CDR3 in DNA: TGTGCCAGCAGTTTTTTGCTAGGGGATGGCTACACCTTC.

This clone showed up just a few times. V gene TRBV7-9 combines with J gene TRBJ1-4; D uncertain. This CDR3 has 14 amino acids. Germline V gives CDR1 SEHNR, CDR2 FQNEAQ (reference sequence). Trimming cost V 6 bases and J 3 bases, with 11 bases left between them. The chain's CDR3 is CASRPPGANEKLFF. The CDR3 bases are TGTGCCAGCAGGCCCCCGGGAGCTAATGAAAAACTGTTTTTT.

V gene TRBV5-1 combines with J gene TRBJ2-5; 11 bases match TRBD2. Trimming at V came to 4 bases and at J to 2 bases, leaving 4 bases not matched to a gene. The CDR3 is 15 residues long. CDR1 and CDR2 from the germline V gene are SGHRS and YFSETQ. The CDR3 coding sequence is TGCGCCAGCAGCGGGGGACTAGCGGATCAAGAGACCCAGTACTTC. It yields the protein CASSGGLADQETQYF.

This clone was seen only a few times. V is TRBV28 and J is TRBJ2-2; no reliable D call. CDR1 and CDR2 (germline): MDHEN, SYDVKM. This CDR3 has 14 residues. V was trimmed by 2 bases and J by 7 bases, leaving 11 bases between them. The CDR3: CASSLPEMGGELFF. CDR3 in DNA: TGTGCCAGCAGTTTACCGGAGATGGGCGGGGAGCTGTTTTTT.

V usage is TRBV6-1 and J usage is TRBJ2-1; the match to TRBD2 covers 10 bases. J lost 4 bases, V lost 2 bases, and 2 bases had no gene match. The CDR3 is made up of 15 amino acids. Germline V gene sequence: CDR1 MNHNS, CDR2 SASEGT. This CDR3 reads CASSERTSGYNEQFF. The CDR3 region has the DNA TGTGCCAGCAGTGAACGGACTAGCGGTTACAATGAGCAGTTCTTC.

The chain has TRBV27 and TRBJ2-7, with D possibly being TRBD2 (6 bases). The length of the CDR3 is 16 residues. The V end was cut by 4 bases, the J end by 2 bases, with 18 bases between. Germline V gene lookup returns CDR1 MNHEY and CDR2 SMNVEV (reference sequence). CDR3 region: CASSSPRGRSPYEQYF. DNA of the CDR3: TGTGCCAGCAGTTCCCCCCGAGGGAGGAGCCCCTACGAGCAGTACTTC.

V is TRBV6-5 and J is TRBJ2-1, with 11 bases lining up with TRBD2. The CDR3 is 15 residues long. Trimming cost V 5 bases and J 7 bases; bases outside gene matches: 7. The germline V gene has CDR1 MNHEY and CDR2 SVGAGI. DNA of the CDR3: TGTGCCAGCAGTCTCATAGCGGGAGGGGGTAATGAGCAGTTCTTC. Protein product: CASSLIAGGGNEQFF.

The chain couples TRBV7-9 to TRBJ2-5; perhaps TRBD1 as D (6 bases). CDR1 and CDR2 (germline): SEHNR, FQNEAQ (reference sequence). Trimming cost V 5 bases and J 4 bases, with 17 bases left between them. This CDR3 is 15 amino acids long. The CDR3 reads CASSRPGVHRETQYF. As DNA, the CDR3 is TGTGCCAGCAGCAGACCAGGGGTTCATCGAGAGACCCAGTACTTC. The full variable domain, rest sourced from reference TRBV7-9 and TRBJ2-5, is DTGVSQNPRHKITKRGQNVTFRCDPISEHNRLYWYRQTLGQGPEFLTYFQNEAQLEKSRLLSDRFSAERPKGSFSTLEIQRTEQGDSAMYLCASSRPGVHRETQYFGPGTRLLVL.

CDR3 DNA: TGTGCCAGCACAGGGATAGATACGCAGTATTTT. As protein: CASTGIDTQYF. The chain uses TRBV21-1 and TRBJ2-3; TRBD1 is taken as the D call from the table, unchecked against the DNA. TRBV21-1 is a recognized pseudogene. The CDR3 contains 11 residues.

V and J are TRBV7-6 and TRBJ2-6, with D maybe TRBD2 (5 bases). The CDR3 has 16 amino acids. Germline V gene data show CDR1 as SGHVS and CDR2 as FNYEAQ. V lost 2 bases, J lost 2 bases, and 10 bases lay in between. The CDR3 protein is CASSLSFGAGANVLTF. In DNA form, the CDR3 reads TGTGCCAGCAGCTTAAGCTTCGGGGCTGGGGCCAACGTCCTGACTTTC.

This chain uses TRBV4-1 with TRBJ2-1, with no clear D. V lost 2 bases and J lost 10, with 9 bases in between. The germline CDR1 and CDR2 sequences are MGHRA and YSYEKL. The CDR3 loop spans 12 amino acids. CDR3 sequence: CASSQSIQEQFF. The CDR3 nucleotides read TGCGCCAGCAGCCAATCCATACAGGAGCAGTTCTTC.

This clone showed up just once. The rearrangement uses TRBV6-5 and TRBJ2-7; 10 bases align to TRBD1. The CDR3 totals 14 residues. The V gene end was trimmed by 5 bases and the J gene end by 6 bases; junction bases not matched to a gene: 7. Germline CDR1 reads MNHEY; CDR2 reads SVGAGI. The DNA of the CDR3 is TGTGCCAGCAGTCCCCGGGACAGGGGTGGCGAGCAGTACTTC. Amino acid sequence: CASSPRDRGGEQYF.

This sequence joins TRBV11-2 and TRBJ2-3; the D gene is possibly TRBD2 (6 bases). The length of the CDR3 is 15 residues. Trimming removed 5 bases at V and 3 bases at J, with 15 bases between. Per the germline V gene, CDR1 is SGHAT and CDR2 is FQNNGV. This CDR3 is CASSPRGKGTDTQYF. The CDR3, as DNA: TGTGCCAGCAGCCCGCGCGGGAAAGGTACAGATACGCAGTATTTT.

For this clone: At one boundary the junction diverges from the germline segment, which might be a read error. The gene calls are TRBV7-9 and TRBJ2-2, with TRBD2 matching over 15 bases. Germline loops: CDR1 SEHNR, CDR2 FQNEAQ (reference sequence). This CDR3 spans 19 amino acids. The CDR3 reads CSSSLGGLAGGTNTGELFF. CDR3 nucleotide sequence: TGTTCCAGCAGCTTAGGGGGACTAGCGGGAGGAACGAACACCGGGGAGCTGTTTTTT.

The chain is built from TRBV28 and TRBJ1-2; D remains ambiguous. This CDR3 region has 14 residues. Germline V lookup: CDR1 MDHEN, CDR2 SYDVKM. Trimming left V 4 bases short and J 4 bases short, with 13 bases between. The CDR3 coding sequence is TGTGCCAGCAGTTCCCCCTTCAACTTCTATGGCTACACCTTC. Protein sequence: CASSSPFNFYGYTF.